This is a list of T cell receptor beta chains from one sample in a study of blood T cell repertoires in COVID-19. Data came from immunoSEQ multiplex PCR; TCRdb stores just in-frame clones and leaves some out. The sample lists about 220,000 clones; 75% to 85% were seen once. Sequences were obtained from peripheral blood. All receptors derive from a middle-aged man who had recovered from COVID-19. CDR3s include the opening cysteine and the closing phenylalanine or tryptophan. D genes are given only for firm matches. Where a row states a size, it is once, few, many or the class of an expanded clone; other rows omit it.

v_gene: TRBV16; d_gene: TRBD1; j_gene: TRBJ1-5; abundance: many; CDR3nt: TGTGCCAGCAGCCATCAGGGGGCTCAGCCCCAGCATTTT; CDR3aa: CASSHQGAQPQHF
v_gene: TRBV30; d_gene: -; j_gene: TRBJ2-7; abundance: -; CDR3nt: TGTGCCTGGAGGCGTCAGGGGCTTCCCGAGCAGTACTTC; CDR3aa: CAWRRQGLPEQYF
v_gene: TRBV5-1; d_gene: TRBD1; j_gene: TRBJ1-1; abundance: -; CDR3nt: TGCGCCAGCAGCTGGGGGACAGGGAAGACTGAAGCTTTCTTT; CDR3aa: CASSWGTGKTEAFF
v_gene: TRBV10-3; d_gene: TRBD1; j_gene: TRBJ1-4; abundance: -; CDR3nt: TGTGCCATCGGGACAGCTAATGAAAAACTGTTTTTT; CDR3aa: CAIGTANEKLFF
v_gene: TRBV30; d_gene: -; j_gene: TRBJ2-1; abundance: -; CDR3nt: TGTGCCTGGAGATCGACAGGGACTTATTCGGACAATGAGCAGTTCTTC; CDR3aa: CAWRSTGTYSDNEQFF
v_gene: TRBV5-1; d_gene: TRBD2; j_gene: TRBJ2-2; abundance: -; CDR3nt: TGCGCCAGCAGCTTGGCGGGAGGGGCGGACACCGGGGAGCTGTTTTTT; CDR3aa: CASSLAGGADTGELFF
v_gene: TRBV5-5; d_gene: TRBD1; j_gene: TRBJ1-2; abundance: -; CDR3nt: TGTGCCAGCAGCACCGGGACAGCCAACTATGGCTACACCTTC; CDR3aa: CASSTGTANYGYTF
v_gene: TRBV10-3; d_gene: -; j_gene: TRBJ1-6; abundance: -; CDR3nt: TGTGCCATCAGTGAAAAGAGCTCCTATAATTCACCCCTCCACTTT; CDR3aa: CAISEKSSYNSPLHF
v_gene: TRBV4-1; d_gene: TRBD2; j_gene: TRBJ2-3; abundance: few; CDR3nt: TGCGCCAGCAGCCCTTACGGGAGGGGAGCGGGAGATACGCAGTATTTT; CDR3aa: CASSPYGRGAGDTQYF
v_gene: TRBV18; d_gene: -; j_gene: TRBJ1-1; abundance: -; CDR3nt: TGTGCCAGCTCACGCGAGCGGGCCCCTAACACTGAAGCTTTCTTT; CDR3aa: CASSRERAPNTEAFF
v_gene: TRBV10-3; d_gene: -; j_gene: TRBJ1-3; abundance: -; CDR3nt: TGTGCCATCTCACCAGGGGCTGGAAACACCATATATTTT; CDR3aa: CAISPGAGNTIYF
v_gene: TRBV19; d_gene: TRBD1; j_gene: TRBJ2-7; abundance: -; CDR3nt: TGTGCCAGTAGTTCGGACAGGGAGAAGCGCGGCGAGCAGTACTTC; CDR3aa: CASSSDREKRGEQYF
v_gene: TRBV29-1; d_gene: -; j_gene: TRBJ1-1; abundance: few; CDR3nt: TGCAGCGCCCTGCGGGAGGGGCCTGAAGCTTTCTTT; CDR3aa: CSALREGPEAFF
v_gene: TRBV6-2/TRBV6-3; d_gene: -; j_gene: TRBJ1-2; abundance: -; CDR3nt: TGTGCCAGCAGTTACCAGGGCAGGAACTATGGCTACACCTTC; CDR3aa: CASSYQGRNYGYTF
v_gene: TRBV5-6; d_gene: -; j_gene: TRBJ2-3; abundance: -; CDR3nt: TGTGCCAGCAGCTTCGAAGCCCCAGATACGCAGTATTTT; CDR3aa: CASSFEAPDTQYF
v_gene: TRBV5-1; d_gene: TRBD2; j_gene: TRBJ2-3; abundance: -; CDR3nt: TGCGCCAGCAGGCAGACTAGCGGGGGGGTCACAGATACGCAGTATTTT; CDR3aa: CASRQTSGGVTDTQYF
v_gene: TRBV5-6; d_gene: -; j_gene: TRBJ1-3; abundance: -; CDR3nt: TGTGCCAGCAGCTTGGGGTTGGGGGGCTCTGGAAACACCATATATTTT; CDR3aa: CASSLGLGGSGNTIYF
v_gene: TRBV5-6; d_gene: -; j_gene: TRBJ2-7; abundance: few; CDR3nt: TGTGCCAGCAGCGAAGCGTTCCTGGGAGATTTCGAGCAGTACTTC; CDR3aa: CASSEAFLGDFEQYF
v_gene: TRBV4-1; d_gene: -; j_gene: TRBJ1-1; abundance: -; CDR3nt: TGCGCCAGCAGCCAAGATATGGCATCCTGGAACACTGAAGCTTTCTTT; CDR3aa: CASSQDMASWNTEAFF
v_gene: TRBV13; d_gene: -; j_gene: TRBJ1-5; abundance: few; CDR3nt: TGTGCCAGCAGCCCATCCCCCCAGCCCCAGCATTTT; CDR3aa: CASSPSPQPQHF
v_gene: TRBV28; d_gene: -; j_gene: TRBJ1-2; abundance: -; CDR3nt: TGTGCCAGCAGTTTTCGGAGTGGCTACACCTTC; CDR3aa: CASSFRSGYTF
v_gene: TRBV7-6; d_gene: TRBD2; j_gene: TRBJ2-7; abundance: -; CDR3nt: TGTGCCAGCAGCTTACAGGGCGGGAGCCACGAGCAGTACTTC; CDR3aa: CASSLQGGSHEQYF
v_gene: TRBV3-1/TRBV3-2; d_gene: -; j_gene: TRBJ1-2; abundance: -; CDR3nt: TGTGCCAGCAGCCAAGCGGACTATGGCTACACCTTC; CDR3aa: CASSQADYGYTF
v_gene: TRBV5-1; d_gene: TRBD2; j_gene: TRBJ2-5; abundance: -; CDR3nt: TGCGCCAGCAGCTTCCTACTAGCGGGGAGACAAGAGACCCAGTACTTC; CDR3aa: CASSFLLAGRQETQYF
v_gene: TRBV7-9; d_gene: -; j_gene: TRBJ2-5; abundance: -; CDR3nt: TGTGCCAGCAGCTTAGCGCGGACACCGAAAGAGACCCAGTACTTC; CDR3aa: CASSLARTPKETQYF
v_gene: TRBV7-2; d_gene: TRBD2; j_gene: TRBJ2-3; abundance: few; CDR3nt: TGTGCCAGCAGTCTACCGGGAGGGGTAGATACGCAGTATTTT; CDR3aa: CASSLPGGVDTQYF
v_gene: TRBV7-9; d_gene: TRBD1; j_gene: TRBJ2-7; abundance: -; CDR3nt: TGTGCCAGCAGCGCGGACAGGGCAAAACCCTACGAGCAGTACTTC; CDR3aa: CASSADRAKPYEQYF
v_gene: TRBV2; d_gene: -; j_gene: TRBJ2-7; abundance: -; CDR3nt: TGTGCCAGCACCTTATTAGAGGCCGAGCAGTACTTC; CDR3aa: CASTLLEAEQYF
v_gene: TRBV5-1; d_gene: TRBD2; j_gene: TRBJ2-3; abundance: -; CDR3nt: TGCGCCAGCAGCCGGGAGGCCACAGATACGCAGTATTTT; CDR3aa: CASSREATDTQYF
v_gene: TRBV4-1; d_gene: TRBD1; j_gene: TRBJ2-5; abundance: -; CDR3nt: TGCGCCAGCAGCCTTCGGGACAGATCAGAGACCCAGTACTTC; CDR3aa: CASSLRDRSETQYF
v_gene: TRBV6-5; d_gene: -; j_gene: TRBJ1-5; abundance: -; CDR3nt: TGTGCCAGCAGTTATTATAGCAATCAGCCCCAGCATTTT; CDR3aa: CASSYYSNQPQHF
v_gene: TRBV10-3; d_gene: -; j_gene: TRBJ2-3; abundance: once; CDR3nt: TGTGCCATCACCCAGAGCACAGATACGCAGTATTTT; CDR3aa: CAITQSTDTQYF
v_gene: TRBV9; d_gene: -; j_gene: TRBJ2-3; abundance: -; CDR3nt: TGTGCCAGCAGCGTAGAGGGCGGGGGCACAGATACGCAGTATTTT; CDR3aa: CASSVEGGGTDTQYF
v_gene: TRBV6-6; d_gene: TRBD1; j_gene: TRBJ2-2; abundance: few; CDR3nt: TGTGCCAGCAGCGGACAGGCCTCGAACACCGGGGAGCTGTTTTTT; CDR3aa: CASSGQASNTGELFF
v_gene: TRBV5-6; d_gene: -; j_gene: TRBJ1-1; abundance: once; CDR3nt: TGTGCCAGCAGCTTGGGACAGTTTGGAGCTTTCTTT; CDR3aa: CASSLGQFGAFF
v_gene: TRBV11-2; d_gene: -; j_gene: TRBJ2-1; abundance: -; CDR3nt: TGTGCCAGCAGCTTATTGGTCCAGGCGCCCAATGAGCAGTTCTTC; CDR3aa: CASSLLVQAPNEQFF
v_gene: TRBV2; d_gene: -; j_gene: TRBJ2-7; abundance: -; CDR3nt: TGTGCCAGCAGCGCGCTAGTCCGCTACGAGCAGTACTTC; CDR3aa: CASSALVRYEQYF
v_gene: TRBV7-2; d_gene: TRBD2; j_gene: TRBJ2-5; abundance: -; CDR3nt: TGTGCCAGCAGCTCAGGGGGACTAGCGGGAGCGGAGACCCAGTACTTC; CDR3aa: CASSSGGLAGAETQYF
v_gene: TRBV5-4; d_gene: TRBD1; j_gene: TRBJ1-4; abundance: -; CDR3nt: TGTGCCAGCAGCTTGTTCCAGGGGGGTAATGAAAAACTGTTTTTT; CDR3aa: CASSLFQGGNEKLFF
v_gene: TRBV12-5; d_gene: -; j_gene: TRBJ2-5; abundance: -; CDR3nt: TGTGCTAGTGCCCCCCCCGGGATAGGCCAAGAGACCCAGTACTTC; CDR3aa: CASAPPGIGQETQYF
v_gene: TRBV4-3; d_gene: TRBD1; j_gene: TRBJ1-2; abundance: -; CDR3nt: TGCGCCAGCAGCCAAGTTCGTTCCAGTAGGACAGGGTTTTATGGCTACACCTTC; CDR3aa: CASSQVRSSRTGFYGYTF
v_gene: TRBV5-1; d_gene: TRBD1; j_gene: TRBJ2-7; abundance: -; CDR3nt: TGCGCCAGCAGCTTGGCAGGGGGCATGTACGAGCAGTACTTC; CDR3aa: CASSLAGGMYEQYF
v_gene: TRBV5-1; d_gene: TRBD1; j_gene: TRBJ1-1; abundance: -; CDR3nt: TGCGCCAGCAGCTTGGCGGTAGGACAGGGGGACACTGAAGCTTTCTTT; CDR3aa: CASSLAVGQGDTEAFF
v_gene: TRBV7-9; d_gene: TRBD1; j_gene: TRBJ1-2; abundance: -; CDR3nt: TGTGCCAGCAGCTTAACAGGGGAAGGCTACACCTTC; CDR3aa: CASSLTGEGYTF
v_gene: TRBV11-3; d_gene: TRBD1; j_gene: TRBJ1-2; abundance: -; CDR3nt: TGTGCCAGCAGCTCCAACCTCCGGGACAGGGGGCGTTCTAACTATGGCTACACCTTC; CDR3aa: CASSSNLRDRGRSNYGYTF
v_gene: TRBV12-5; d_gene: -; j_gene: TRBJ2-1; abundance: -; CDR3nt: TGTGCTAGTGCCCTGGACAGAACCTTTCCCAATGAGCAGTTCTTC; CDR3aa: CASALDRTFPNEQFF
v_gene: TRBV4-3; d_gene: -; j_gene: TRBJ1-2; abundance: once; CDR3nt: TGCGCCAGCAGCCAAGATCGCAGGGCTGGGTATGGCTACACCTTC; CDR3aa: CASSQDRRAGYGYTF
v_gene: TRBV7-9; d_gene: -; j_gene: TRBJ1-3; abundance: -; CDR3nt: TGTGCCAGCAGCTTAGTAGGGGCTGGAAACACCATATATTTT; CDR3aa: CASSLVGAGNTIYF
v_gene: TRBV11-2; d_gene: -; j_gene: TRBJ2-5; abundance: -; CDR3nt: TGTGCCAGCAGCATCGGTCGCCAAGAGACCCAGTACTTC; CDR3aa: CASSIGRQETQYF
v_gene: TRBV29-1; d_gene: -; j_gene: TRBJ2-5; abundance: -; CDR3nt: TGCAGCGTTTCAGGAGCGGGAGAGACCCAGTACTTC; CDR3aa: CSVSGAGETQYF